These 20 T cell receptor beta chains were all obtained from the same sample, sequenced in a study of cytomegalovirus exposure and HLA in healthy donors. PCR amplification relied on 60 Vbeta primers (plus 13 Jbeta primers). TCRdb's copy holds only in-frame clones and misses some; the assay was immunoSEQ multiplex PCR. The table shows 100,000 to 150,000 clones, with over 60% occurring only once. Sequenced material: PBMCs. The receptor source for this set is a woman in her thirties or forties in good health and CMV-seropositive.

The CDR3 coding sequence is TGTGCCAGCAAGGGGACAGGGGGGTCCTACGAGCAGTACTTC. Amino acids: CASKGTGGSYEQYF. This rearrangement joins TRBV2 to TRBJ2-7; 11 positions agree with TRBD1. The V gene's germline CDR1 is SNHLY and CDR2 FYNNEI. The length of the CDR3 is 14 residues. V lost 7 bases to trimming and J lost 1 base; unmatched junction nucleotides: 3.

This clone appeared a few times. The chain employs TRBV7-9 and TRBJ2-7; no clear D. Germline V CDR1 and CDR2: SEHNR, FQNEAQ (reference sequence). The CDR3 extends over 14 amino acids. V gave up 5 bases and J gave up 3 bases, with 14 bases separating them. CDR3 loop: CASSPNLAVYEQYF. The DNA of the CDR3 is TGTGCCAGCAGCCCGAATCTCGCGGTCTACGAGCAGTACTTC.

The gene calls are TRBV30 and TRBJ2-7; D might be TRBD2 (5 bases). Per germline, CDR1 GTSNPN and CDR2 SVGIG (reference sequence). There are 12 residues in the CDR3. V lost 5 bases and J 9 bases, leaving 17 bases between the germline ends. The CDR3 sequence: CAWSEGPLRQYF. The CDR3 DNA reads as TGTGCCTGGTCCGAGGGCCCTTTGAGGCAGTACTTC.

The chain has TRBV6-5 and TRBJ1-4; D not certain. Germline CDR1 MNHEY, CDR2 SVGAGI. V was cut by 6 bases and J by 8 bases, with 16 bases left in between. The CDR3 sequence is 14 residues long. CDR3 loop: CASRPGRGREKLFF. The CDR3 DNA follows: TGTGCCAGCAGACCCGGTAGAGGGCGCGAAAAACTGTTTTTT.

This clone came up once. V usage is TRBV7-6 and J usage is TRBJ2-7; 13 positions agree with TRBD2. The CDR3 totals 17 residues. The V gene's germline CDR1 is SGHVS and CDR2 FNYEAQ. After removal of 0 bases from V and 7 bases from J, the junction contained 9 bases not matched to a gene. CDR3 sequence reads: CASSLAGGLAGVGEQYF. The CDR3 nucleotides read TGTGCCAGCAGCTTAGCGGGAGGACTAGCGGGGGTCGGTGAGCAGTACTTC. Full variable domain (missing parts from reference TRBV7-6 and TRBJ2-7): GAGVSQSPRYKVTKRGQDVALRCDPISGHVSLYWYRQALGQGPEFLTYFNYEAQQDKSGLPNDRFSAERPEGSISTLTIQRTEQRDSAMYRCASSLAGGLAGVGEQYFGPGTRLTVT.

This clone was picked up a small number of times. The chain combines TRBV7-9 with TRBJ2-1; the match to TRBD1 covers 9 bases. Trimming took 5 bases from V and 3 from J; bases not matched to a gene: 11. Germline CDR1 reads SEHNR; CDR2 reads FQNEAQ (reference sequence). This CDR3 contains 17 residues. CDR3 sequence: CASSPSPTGQGYNEQFF. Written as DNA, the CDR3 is TGTGCCAGCAGCCCATCACCAACGGGACAGGGCTACAATGAGCAGTTCTTC.

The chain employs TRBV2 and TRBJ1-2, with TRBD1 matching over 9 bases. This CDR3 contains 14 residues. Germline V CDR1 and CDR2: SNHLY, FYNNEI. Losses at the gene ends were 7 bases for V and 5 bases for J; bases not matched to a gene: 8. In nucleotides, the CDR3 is TGTGCCAGCAAAGGGACAGGGAAACGGTATGGCTACACCTTC. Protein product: CASKGTGKRYGYTF.

This chain's CDR3 is CASSLGGAHNEKLFF. The CDR3 DNA reads TGCGCCAGCAGCTTGGGCGGTGCCCATAATGAAAAACTGTTTTTT. This rearrangement joins TRBV5-1 to TRBJ1-4; D is undetermined. The CDR3 extends over 15 amino acids. V lost 0 bases to trimming and J lost 4 bases, with 10 bases between them. The germline V gene encodes CDR1 SGHRS and CDR2 YFSETQ.

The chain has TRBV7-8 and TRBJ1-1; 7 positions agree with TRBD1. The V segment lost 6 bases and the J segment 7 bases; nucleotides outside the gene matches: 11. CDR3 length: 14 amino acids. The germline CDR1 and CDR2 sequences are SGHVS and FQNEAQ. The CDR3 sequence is CASRRPDRMDEAFF. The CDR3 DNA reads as TGTGCCAGCAGACGCCCGGACAGGATGGATGAAGCTTTCTTT. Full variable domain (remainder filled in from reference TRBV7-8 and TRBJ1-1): GAGVSQSPRYKVAKRGQDVALRCDPISGHVSLFWYQQALGQGPEFLTYFQNEAQLDKSGLPSDRFFAERPEGSVSTLKIQRTQQEDSAVYLCASRRPDRMDEAFFGQGTRLTVV.

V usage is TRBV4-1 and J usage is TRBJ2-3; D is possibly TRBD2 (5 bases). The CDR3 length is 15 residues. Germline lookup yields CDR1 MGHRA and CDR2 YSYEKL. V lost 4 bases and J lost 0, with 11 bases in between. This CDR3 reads CASSRGPGSTDTQYF. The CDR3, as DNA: TGCGCCAGCAGCCGAGGGCCGGGTAGCACAGATACGCAGTATTTT.

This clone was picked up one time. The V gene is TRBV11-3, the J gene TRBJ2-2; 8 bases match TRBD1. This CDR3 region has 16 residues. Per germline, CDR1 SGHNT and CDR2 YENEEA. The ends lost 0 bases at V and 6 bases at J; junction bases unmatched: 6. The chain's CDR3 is CASSLESVRGPGELFF. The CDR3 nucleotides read TGTGCCAGCAGCTTAGAAAGCGTCAGGGGGCCCGGGGAGCTGTTTTTT.

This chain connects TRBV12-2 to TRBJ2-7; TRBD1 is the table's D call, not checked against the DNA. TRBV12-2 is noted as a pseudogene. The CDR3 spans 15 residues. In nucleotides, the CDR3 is TGTGCAAGTCGCTTAGCGACAGGAAACTCCTACGAGCAGTACTTC. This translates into CASRLATGNSYEQYF.

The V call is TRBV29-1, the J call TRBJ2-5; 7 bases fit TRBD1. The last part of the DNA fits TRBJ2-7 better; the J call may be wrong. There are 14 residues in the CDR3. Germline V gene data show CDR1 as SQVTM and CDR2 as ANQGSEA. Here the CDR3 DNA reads TGCAGCGTTGAAGGCAGGGGGACATCTGGCGAGCAGTACTTC. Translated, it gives CSVEGRGTSGEQYF.

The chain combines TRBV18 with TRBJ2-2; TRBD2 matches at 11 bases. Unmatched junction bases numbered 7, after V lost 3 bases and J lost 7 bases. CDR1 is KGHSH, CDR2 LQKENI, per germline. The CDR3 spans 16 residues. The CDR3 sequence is CASSPPLAGGFGELFF. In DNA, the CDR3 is TGTGCCAGCTCACCCCCCCTAGCGGGGGGCTTCGGGGAGCTGTTTTTT. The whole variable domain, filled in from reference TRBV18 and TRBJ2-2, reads NAGVMQNPRHLVRRRGQEARLRCSPMKGHSHVYWYRQLPEEGLKFMVYLQKENIIDESGMPKERFSAEFPKEGPSILRIQQVVRGDSAAYFCASSPPLAGGFGELFFGEGSRLTVL.

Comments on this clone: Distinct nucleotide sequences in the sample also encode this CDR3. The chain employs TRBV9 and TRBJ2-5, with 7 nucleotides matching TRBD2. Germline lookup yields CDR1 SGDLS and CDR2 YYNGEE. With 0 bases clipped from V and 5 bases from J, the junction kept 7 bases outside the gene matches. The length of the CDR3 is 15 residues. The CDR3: CASSVGAGDGETQYF. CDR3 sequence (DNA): TGTGCCAGCAGCGTAGGCGCGGGAGACGGTGAGACCCAGTACTTC.

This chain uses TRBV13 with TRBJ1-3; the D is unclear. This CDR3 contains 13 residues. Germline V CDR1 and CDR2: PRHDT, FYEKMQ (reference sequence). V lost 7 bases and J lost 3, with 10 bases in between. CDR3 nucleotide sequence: TGTGCCAGCACGGTGGGAGGTGGAAACACCATATATTTT. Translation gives CASTVGGGNTIYF.

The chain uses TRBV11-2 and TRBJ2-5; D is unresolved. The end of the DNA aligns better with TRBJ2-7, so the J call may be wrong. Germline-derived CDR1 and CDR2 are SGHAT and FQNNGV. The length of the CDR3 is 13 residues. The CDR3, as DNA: TGTGCCAGCAGCTTAGTCTTCTCCTACGAGCAGTACTTC. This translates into CASSLVFSYEQYF.

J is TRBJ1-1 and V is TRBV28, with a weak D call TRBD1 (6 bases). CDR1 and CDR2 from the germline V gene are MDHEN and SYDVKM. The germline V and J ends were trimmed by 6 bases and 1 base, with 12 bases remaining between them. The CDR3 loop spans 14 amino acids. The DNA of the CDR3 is TGTGCCAGCAGACCCGGACAGTCGAACACTGAAGCTTTCTTT. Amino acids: CASRPGQSNTEAFF.

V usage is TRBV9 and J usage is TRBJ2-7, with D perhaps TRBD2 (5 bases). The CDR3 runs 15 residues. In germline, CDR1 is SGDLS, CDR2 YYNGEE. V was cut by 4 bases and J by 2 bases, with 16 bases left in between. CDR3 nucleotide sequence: TGTGCCAGCAGCTCAGGACTTCCACGTGCCTACGAGCAGTACTTC. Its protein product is CASSSGLPRAYEQYF.

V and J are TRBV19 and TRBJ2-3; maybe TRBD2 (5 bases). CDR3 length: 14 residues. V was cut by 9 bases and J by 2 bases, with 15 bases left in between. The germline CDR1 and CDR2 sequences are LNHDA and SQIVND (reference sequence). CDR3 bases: TGTGCCAGACCGTCGGAGGAGAACACAGATACGCAGTATTTT. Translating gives CARPSEENTDTQYF.